The clone carrying this T cell receptor beta chain was seen a few times. Its antigen is unknown. CD4+CD25+CD127- Tregs, CD4+CD25- non-Tregs, CD4 and CD8 cells were sorted. The data were taken from a study of Tregs in tolerant kidney transplant recipients. Germline loops: CDR1 SGDLS, CDR2 YYNGEE. The V and J ends lost 0 bases and 1 base respectively, with 13 bases between them. The CDR3 runs 17 residues. Measured with immunoSEQ multiplex PCR; TCRdb has only the in-frame clones, and not every one. Here the sample spans roughly 15,000 clones, around 80% being singletons. Study-level results: Nucleotide sequences could not be compared across some patients' samples due to primer changes.

The sample here was Tregs from blood, taken before the transplant. The chain is built from TRBV9 and TRBJ2-2; maybe TRBD2 (6 bases). The sequence came from a human donor who received a combined kidney and bone marrow transplant. This CDR3 is CASSVGGGRKNTGELFF. The CDR3 DNA is TGTGCCAGCAGCGTAGGGGGAGGCAGAAAGAACACCGGGGAGCTGTTTTTT. Supplemented by reference TRBV9 and TRBJ2-2, the full variable domain reads DSGVTQTPKHLITATGQRVTLRCSPRSGDLSVYWYQQSLDQGLQFLIQYYNGEERAKGNILERFSAQQFPDLHSELNLSSLELGDSALYFCASSVGGGRKNTGELFFGEGSRLTVL.